The clone carrying this T cell receptor (beta chain) has just one count. The data belong to a study of blood T cell repertoires in COVID-19. The overall study: The United States, Italy and Spain provided the acute and convalescent COVID-19 samples. T cells, B-cell-depleted T cells, or PBMCs provided the cDNA or gDNA that served as material.

The authors' processing: Using reference gene primer amplification, nucleated cell counts were estimated. The assay was immunoSEQ multiplex PCR, and TCRdb's table has in-frame clones only and misses some. V and J calls and clone size follow that table, whereas D and trimming were derived from the DNA. The profile shows about 210,000 clones, roughly 86% of them singletons. Sample: peripheral blood. This clonotype originated in a woman between 45 and 60 years old with active or convalescent COVID-19.

The CDR3: CASRKQGATDTQYF. DNA of the CDR3: TGTGCCAGCAGGAAACAGGGGGCCACAGATACGCAGTATTTT. The chain recombines TRBV2 with TRBJ2-3; 9 nucleotides match TRBD1. Germline lookup yields CDR1 SNHLY and CDR2 FYNNEI. This CDR3 contains 14 residues. Trimming cost V 6 bases and J 2 bases; bases outside gene matches: 3.